One and the same sample provided the 20 T cell receptor beta chains below, sequenced in a study of blood T cell repertoires in COVID-19. Data came from immunoSEQ multiplex PCR; TCRdb stores just in-frame clones and leaves some out. Found here are around 50,000 clones, about 83% of them singletons; the top ten hold around 25%. The sequenced material came from peripheral blood. All receptors derive from an elderly woman with acute or convalescent COVID-19.

This clone has just one count. J is TRBJ1-1 and V is TRBV18; possibly TRBD1 for D (6 bases). The CDR3 has 14 amino acids. CDR1 KGHSH and CDR2 LQKENI come from the germline V gene. The V gene lost 6 bases and the J gene lost 4 bases, with 15 bases spanning the gap. CDR3: CASSLGGGGTEAFF. The CDR3 nucleotides are TGTGCCAGCTCCCTTGGGGGCGGGGGCACTGAAGCTTTCTTT.

The V gene is TRBV3-1 (or the pseudogene TRBV3-2), the J gene TRBJ1-2; 7 bases fit TRBD1. CDR3 length: 16 amino acids. CDR1 and CDR2 from the germline V gene are LGHDT and YNNKEL (reference sequence). Unmatched junction bases numbered 10, after V lost 4 bases and J lost 2 bases. This chain's CDR3 is CASSPEAGGRNYGYTF. CDR3 bases: TGTGCCAGCAGCCCCGAGGCAGGGGGTAGAAACTATGGCTACACCTTC.

This clone was seen a handful of times. The chain uses TRBV5-1 and TRBJ2-7; possible D gene TRBD1, 5 bases. The germline gives CDR1 SGHRS, CDR2 YFSETQ. Trimming removed 2 bases at V and 1 base at J, with 13 bases between. CDR3 length: 15 residues. CDR3 bases: TGCGCCAGCAGCTTCGGACACCAATATTCCTACGAGCAGTACTTC. Amino acid sequence: CASSFGHQYSYEQYF. The variable domain in full, with the rest retrieved from reference TRBV5-1 and TRBJ2-7, is KAGVTQTPRYLIKTRGQQVTLSCSPISGHRSVSWYQQTPGQGLQFLFEYFSETQRNKGNFPGRFSGRQFSNSRSEMNVSTLELGDSALYLCASSFGHQYSYEQYFGPGTRLTVT.

The V and J genes are TRBV12-2 and TRBJ2-7; TRBD1, as called in the table, went unchecked against the DNA. TRBV12-2 is assigned pseudogene status. This CDR3 contains 16 residues. The CDR3: CASRPPQLDSSYEQYF. CDR3 nucleotides: TGTGCAAGTCGCCCCCCCCAGCTGGACAGCTCCTACGAGCAGTACTTC.

This clone was recorded only once. This rearrangement joins TRBV10-3 to TRBJ2-5, with a weak D call TRBD1 (8 bases). Per germline, CDR1 ENHRY and CDR2 SYGVKD. The V and J ends lost 4 bases and 2 bases respectively, with 17 bases between them. This CDR3 is 16 amino acids long. CDR3 nucleotide sequence: TGTGCCATCAGTGGAACAGGGGGGGGCACGCAAGAGACCCAGTACTTC. Encoded protein: CAISGTGGGTQETQYF.

The chain recombines TRBV10-3 with TRBJ1-1; TRBD1 agrees at 8 bases. In germline, CDR1 is ENHRY, CDR2 SYGVKD. This CDR3 comprises 15 residues. The J segment lost 1 base and the V segment lost 4 bases, leaving 5 bases of the junction unmatched. Here the CDR3 reads CAISVRQGANTEAFF. Written as DNA, the CDR3 is TGTGCCATCAGTGTTAGGCAGGGGGCGAACACTGAAGCTTTCTTT.

The chain is built from TRBV19 and TRBJ1-6; the D gene is possibly TRBD1 (5 bases). Looked up from germline, CDR1 is LNHDA and CDR2 is SQIVND (reference sequence). This CDR3 has 14 amino acids. V lost 5 bases and J 18 bases, leaving 23 bases between the germline ends. The CDR3 coding sequence is TGTGCCAGTAGTGCAGGGTCGGGCAGCCATCCTACCCACTTT. Translation gives CASSAGSGSHPTHF.

The sample holds a few counts of this clone. V is TRBV6-1 and J is TRBJ2-7, with TRBD2 matching over 11 bases. The CDR3 has 16 amino acids. Germline CDR1 MNHNS, CDR2 SASEGT. With V trimmed by 1 base and J by 5 bases, 7 bases remained unmatched. The CDR3 region has the DNA TGTGCCAGCAGTGAAGTCGTAGCGGGGGGGAGAGACGAGCAGTACTTC. The encoded protein is CASSEVVAGGRDEQYF.

The rearrangement joins TRBV7-4 to TRBJ2-1; no clear D. The V end lost 6 bases, the J end lost 5 bases, and 14 bases lay between the germline ends. Looked up from germline, CDR1 is SGHVT and CDR2 is SQSDAQ. This CDR3 region has 14 residues. CDR3 sequence: CASRNRRYNNEQFF. In nucleotides, the CDR3 is TGTGCCAGCAGGAACCGAAGATACAACAATGAGCAGTTCTTC.

This clone was seen once. The chain employs TRBV9 and TRBJ1-1, with 9 bases that match TRBD1. The CDR3 is 16 residues long. Germline lookup yields CDR1 SGDLS and CDR2 YYNGEE. V was clipped by 0 bases and J by 2 bases; unmatched bases: 5. CDR3 DNA: TGTGCCAGCAGCGTAGGGGACAGGGACATAAACACTGAAGCTTTCTTT. Its protein is CASSVGDRDINTEAFF.

The chain uses TRBV18 and TRBJ1-2; D not resolved. The germline V gene encodes CDR1 KGHSH and CDR2 LQKENI. The V end was cut by 4 bases, the J end by 4 bases, with 16 bases between. The CDR3 covers 15 residues. This CDR3 is CASSRIGGRSYGYTF. CDR3 bases: TGTGCCAGCTCACGAATTGGAGGGCGCTCCTATGGCTACACCTTC.

The chain employs TRBV5-6 and TRBJ2-7; 8 nucleotides align to TRBD1. J gave up 3 bases and V 0 bases, and 5 bases lay outside the gene matches. Germline V gene data show CDR1 as SGHDT and CDR2 as YYEEEE. This CDR3 has 15 amino acids. The CDR3 here is CASSLDTGGHYEQYV. Here the CDR3 DNA reads TGTGCCAGCAGCTTGGATACAGGGGGGCACTACGAGCAGTACGTC.

The chain links TRBV7-9 to TRBJ2-3, with a weak D call TRBD2 (6 bases). This CDR3 has 15 amino acids. V lost 5 bases, J lost 2 bases, and 14 bases lay in between. Germline V gene data show CDR1 as SEHNR and CDR2 as FQNEAQ (reference sequence). CDR3 in amino acids: CASSPTSTVTDTQYF. The CDR3, as DNA: TGTGCCAGCAGCCCCACTAGCACCGTCACAGATACGCAGTATTTT. The full variable domain, its missing parts supplied by reference TRBV7-9 and TRBJ2-3, is DTGVSQNPRHKITKRGQNVTFRCDPISEHNRLYWYRQTLGQGPEFLTYFQNEAQLEKSRLLSDRFSAERPKGSFSTLEIQRTEQGDSAMYLCASSPTSTVTDTQYFGPGTRLTVL.

This chain links TRBV11-1 with TRBJ2-5; possible D gene TRBD1, 5 bases. The germline gives CDR1 SGHAT, CDR2 FQDESV (reference sequence). V was shortened by 3 bases and J by 5 bases, with 19 bases between the two germline ends. This CDR3 region has 16 residues. The CDR3 region has the DNA TGTGCCAGCAGCTTTGACTTGGCAGGGCACCGGGAGACCCAGTACTTC. As protein: CASSFDLAGHRETQYF. Filled out from reference TRBV11-1 and TRBJ2-5, the complete variable domain reads EAEVAQSPRYKITEKSQAVAFWCDPISGHATLYWYRQILGQGPELLVQFQDESVVDDSQLPKDRFSAERLKGVDSTLKIQPAELGDSAMYLCASSFDLAGHRETQYFGPGTRLLVL.

The rearrangement links TRBV4-2 to TRBJ1-1, with TRBD1 matching 8 bases. This CDR3 region has 13 residues. Trimming at V came to 7 bases and at J to 1 base, leaving 2 bases not matched to a gene. CDR1 LGHNA and CDR2 YNFKEQ come from the germline V gene. In DNA form, the CDR3 reads TGTGCCAGCACCGGACAGGGGAACACTGAAGCTTTCTTT. Protein product: CASTGQGNTEAFF.

Only one count was recorded for this clone. V and J are TRBV5-1 and TRBJ2-1, with D possibly matching TRBD1 (5 bases). CDR1 is SGHRS and CDR2 is YFSETQ in the germline V gene. The CDR3 contains 15 residues. Trimming cost V 0 bases and J 7 bases, with 14 bases left between them. CDR3 in DNA: TGCGCCAGCAGCTTGGACCAGGGAAGGGCGAATGAGCAGTTCTTC. Protein sequence: CASSLDQGRANEQFF.

The rearrangement links TRBV27 to TRBJ2-1, with TRBD2 matching over 11 bases. The CDR3 is 14 amino acids. CDR1 is MNHEY, CDR2 SMNVEV, per germline (reference sequence). With V trimmed by 10 bases and J by 7 bases, 9 bases remained unmatched. The CDR3 DNA reads as TGTGCCACCTCCCGACTAGCGGGAAAGAATGAGCAGTTCTTC. The encoded protein is CATSRLAGKNEQFF.

This chain links TRBV19 with TRBJ2-7; TRBD2 is a possible D gene (5 bases). V was clipped by 5 bases and J by 2 bases, with 16 bases between them. In germline, CDR1 is LNHDA, CDR2 SQIVND (reference sequence). CDR3 size: 15 residues. For the CDR3, the DNA is TGTGCCAGTAGTCCCACCTGGACTGCTCCCTACGAGCAGTACGTC. Encoded protein: CASSPTWTAPYEQYV.

The chain uses TRBV5-6 and TRBJ2-1; 8 bases fit TRBD2. The CDR3 is 18 residues long. The V segment lost 4 bases and the J segment 2 bases; nucleotides outside the gene matches: 14. Germline V CDR1 and CDR2: SGHDT, YYEEEE. This CDR3 reads CASSPPEGGRRPYNEQFF. Here the CDR3 DNA reads TGTGCCAGCAGCCCCCCGGAGGGCGGGAGGAGGCCCTACAATGAGCAGTTCTTC.

The rearrangement links TRBV11-1 to TRBJ2-7; 9 nucleotides align to TRBD2. The CDR3 is 15 residues long. J gave up 4 bases and V 1 base, and 5 bases lay outside the gene matches. Per germline, CDR1 SGHAT and CDR2 FQDESV (reference sequence). CDR3 bases: TGTGCCAGCAGCTTAGAAAGCGGGGGGCTGTACGAGCAGTACTTC. Translation: CASSLESGGLYEQYF.